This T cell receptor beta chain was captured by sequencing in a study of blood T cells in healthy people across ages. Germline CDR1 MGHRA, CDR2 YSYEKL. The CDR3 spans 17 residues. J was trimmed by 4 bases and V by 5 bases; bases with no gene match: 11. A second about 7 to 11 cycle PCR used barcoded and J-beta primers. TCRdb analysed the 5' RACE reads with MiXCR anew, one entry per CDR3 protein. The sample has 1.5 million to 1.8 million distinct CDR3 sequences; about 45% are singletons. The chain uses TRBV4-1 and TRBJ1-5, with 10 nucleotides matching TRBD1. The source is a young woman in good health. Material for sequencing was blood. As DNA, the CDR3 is TGCGCCAGCAGCTTCAGCGGACAGGGGGTTCTTAATCAGCCCCAGCATTTT. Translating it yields CASSFSGQGVLNQPQHF.